This is a list of T cell receptor beta chains from one sample in a study of cytomegalovirus exposure and HLA in healthy donors. The assay was immunoSEQ multiplex PCR, and TCRdb's table has in-frame clones only and misses some. The sample has 150,000 or so clones, roughly 80% seen once; the top ten hold less than 0.4%. The sample consisted of PBMCs. These receptors all stem from a boy younger than 10 in good health and CMV-seronegative. Both conserved end residues are part of each CDR3.

cdr3_length | j_call | v_call | cdr3_aa
14 | TRBJ2-5 | TRBV5-4 | CASSLAGAQETQYF
14 | TRBJ1-1 | TRBV19 | CASSAPTGGTEAFF
13 | TRBJ2-3 | TRBV2 | CASSSEATDTQYF
14 | TRBJ1-2 | TRBV5-1 | CASSSYRVDYGYTF
15 | TRBJ1-4 | TRBV28 | CASSSQGRANEKLFF
18 | TRBJ2-6 | TRBV10-3 | CAIRETGTGTSGANVLTF
14 | TRBJ2-1 | TRBV19 | CASSTIRAGNEQFF
15 | TRBJ2-7 | TRBV6-1 | CASSGGGRSSYEQYF
16 | TRBJ2-3 | TRBV6-6 | CASSPTLAGGTDTQYF
17 | TRBJ2-5 | TRBV10-3 | CAISESTTSGYKETQYF
16 | TRBJ1-4 | TRBV5-1 | CASSLGGQGGNEKLFF
13 | TRBJ2-1 | TRBV11-3 | CASSLGSYNEQFF
15 | TRBJ2-1 | TRBV5-1 | CASSPGLAGGAEQFF
18 | TRBJ2-7 | TRBV4-2 | CASSLTSGEKGPTYEQYF
16 | TRBJ2-5 | TRBV7-7 | CASSLSRLAGWETQYF
13 | TRBJ2-1 | TRBV30 | CAWRLAGVLEQFF
11 | TRBJ2-7 | TRBV20-1 | CSASSSREQYF
16 | TRBJ1-4 | TRBV4-2 | CASSQDRNSPNEKLFF
15 | TRBJ1-5 | TRBV6-6 | CASSYVQGLDQPQHF
16 | TRBJ2-2 | TRBV15 | CATRPAGGPVTGELFF
17 | TRBJ2-5 | TRBV2 | CASTGDRASGNQETQYF
15 | TRBJ2-7 | TRBV4-1 | CASTPDRHPTEEQYF
16 | - | TRBV4-1 | CASSQETSRFTYEQYF
12 | TRBJ1-1 | TRBV29-1 | CSGAHPNTEAFF
14 | TRBJ2-7 | TRBV7-8 | CASSLAPRDYEQYF
16 | TRBJ1-5 | TRBV28 | CASSPRASEGVQPQHF
17 | TRBJ2-1 | TRBV9 | CASSFTTGPSSYNEQFF
15 | TRBJ2-7 | TRBV5-4 | CASSPWTGVVYEQYF
16 | TRBJ2-5 | TRBV5-6 | CASSRPLTLKQETQYF
14 | TRBJ1-5 | TRBV28 | CASSFHGGDQPQHF
12 | TRBJ2-1 | TRBV7-9 | CASSWRINEQFF
15 | TRBJ1-5 | TRBV30 | CAWSSTLYSNQPQHF
14 | TRBJ1-1 | TRBV27 | CASSFSDRQTEAFF
16 | TRBJ2-7 | TRBV18 | CASSPSQGGEPYEQYF
14 | TRBJ2-7 | TRBV9 | CASSHGTLSYEQYF
18 | TRBJ1-1 | TRBV18 | CASSPRGLGGWGGTEAFF
14 | TRBJ1-5 | TRBV7-9 | CASSRGGGRQPQHF
16 | TRBJ2-3 | TRBV7-9 | CASSFGLAGAPDTQYF
16 | TRBJ2-7 | TRBV15 | CATSRERGTGPYEQYF
14 | TRBJ2-1 | TRBV5-4 | CASSTGQGGGEQFF
14 | TRBJ2-3 | TRBV6-1 | CASSAQENTDTQYF
15 | TRBJ1-1 | TRBV7-2 | CASSPPQGTVFEAFF
16 | TRBJ2-1 | TRBV4-1 | CASSNPGLRPDNEQFF
14 | TRBJ1-5 | TRBV28 | CASSSRLRNQPQHF
18 | TRBJ2-1 | TRBV4-1 | CASSQEVREDPEYNEQFF
15 | TRBJ2-7 | TRBV10-1 | CASSRQSSSGSEQYF
12 | TRBJ2-7 | TRBV10-2 | CASSVVSYEQYF
17 | TRBJ1-1 | TRBV25-1 | CASSEERGTGGGTEAFF